Included here is one TCR beta chain sequence, with context. Its antigen remains unknown. These data belong to a study of vaccination effects on CD4 cells after COVID-19. Study overall: Vaccine administered to participants consisted of two doses of either BNT162b2 or mRNA-1273.

General study findings and limits: Healthy vaccinees' vaccine-induced clones included only 1 of 255 that recognized common cold coronaviruses.

The germline CDR1 and CDR2 sequences are GTSNPN and SVGIG (reference sequence). V was cut by 0 bases and J by 0 bases, with 18 bases left in between. The CDR3 runs to 17 residues. Ahead of sequencing, the ViraFEST assay grew antigen-specific CD4+ T cells using viral peptide pools. Following 10 days of culture, CD4+ T cells were isolated. None of these healthy vaccinees had been infected with SARS-CoV-2 before vaccination. Each well held 2 million to 2.5 million PBMC cultured with about 10 ug/ml peptides and 9.5 to 10 IU/ml IL-2. At days 3 and 7, half of the medium was exchanged for IL-2 medium. Assay used: immunoSEQ multiplex PCR; TCRdb lists only in-frame clones, some missing. Of 30,000 to 40,000 clones listed, under 70% are singletons.

Sequenced material: CD4+ T cells from PBMCs cultured with SARS-CoV-2 spike peptides, taken before COVID-19 vaccination. The rearrangement joins TRBV30 to TRBJ2-7; D is possibly TRBD1 or TRBD2 (6 bases each). The TCR comes from a human donor who received a COVID-19 vaccine. CDR3 sequence (DNA): TGTGCCTGGAGTGTAGGGGGGTTCGGCGGGTCCTCCTACGAGCAGTACTTC. It specifies CAWSVGGFGGSSYEQYF.